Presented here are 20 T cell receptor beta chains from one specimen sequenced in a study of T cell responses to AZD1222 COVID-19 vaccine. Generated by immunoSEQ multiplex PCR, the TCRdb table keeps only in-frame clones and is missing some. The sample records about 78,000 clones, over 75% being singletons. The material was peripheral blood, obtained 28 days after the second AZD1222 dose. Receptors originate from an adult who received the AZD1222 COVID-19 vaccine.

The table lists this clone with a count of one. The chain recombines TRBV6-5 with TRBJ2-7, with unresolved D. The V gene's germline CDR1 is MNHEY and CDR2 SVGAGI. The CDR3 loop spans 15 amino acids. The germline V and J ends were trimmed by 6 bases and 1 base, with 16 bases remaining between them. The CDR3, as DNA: TGTGCCAGCAGCCGTGGGTTGGCGCGGTCCTACGAGCAGTACTTC. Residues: CASSRGLARSYEQYF.

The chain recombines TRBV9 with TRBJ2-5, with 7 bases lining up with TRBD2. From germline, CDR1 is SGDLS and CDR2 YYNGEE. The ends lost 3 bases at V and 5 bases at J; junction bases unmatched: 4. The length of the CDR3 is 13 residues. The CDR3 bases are TGTGCCAGCAGCGCCAGCGGGGTGGAGACCCAGTACTTC. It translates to CASSASGVETQYF.

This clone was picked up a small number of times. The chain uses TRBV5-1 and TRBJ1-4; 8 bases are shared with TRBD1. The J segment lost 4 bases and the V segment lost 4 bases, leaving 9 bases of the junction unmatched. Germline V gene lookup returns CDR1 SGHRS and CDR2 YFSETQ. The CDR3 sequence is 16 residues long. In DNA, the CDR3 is TGCGCCAGCAGCAGGTGGACAGGGCAGAATAATGAAAAACTGTTTTTT. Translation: CASSRWTGQNNEKLFF.

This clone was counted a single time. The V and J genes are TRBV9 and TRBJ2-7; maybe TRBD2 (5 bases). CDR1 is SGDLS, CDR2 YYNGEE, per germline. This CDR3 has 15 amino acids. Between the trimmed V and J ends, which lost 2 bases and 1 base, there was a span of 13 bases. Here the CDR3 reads CASSVRGSGSYEQYF. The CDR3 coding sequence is TGTGCCAGCAGCGTTAGAGGGAGTGGTTCCTACGAGCAGTACTTC.

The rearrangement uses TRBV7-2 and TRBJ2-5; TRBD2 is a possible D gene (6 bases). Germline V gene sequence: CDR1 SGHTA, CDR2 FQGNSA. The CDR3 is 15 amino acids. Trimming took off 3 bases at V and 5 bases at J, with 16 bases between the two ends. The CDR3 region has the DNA TGTGCCAGCAGCTTGCTACGGGAGAGTGGTGAGACCCAGTACTTC. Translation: CASSLLRESGETQYF.

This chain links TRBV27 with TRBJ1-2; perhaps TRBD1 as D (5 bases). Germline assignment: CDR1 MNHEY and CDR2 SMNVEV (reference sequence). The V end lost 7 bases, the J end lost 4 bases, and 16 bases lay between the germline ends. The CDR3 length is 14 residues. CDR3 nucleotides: TGTGCCAGCAACTCAGGGAGACAGTCCTATGGCTACACCTTC. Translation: CASNSGRQSYGYTF.

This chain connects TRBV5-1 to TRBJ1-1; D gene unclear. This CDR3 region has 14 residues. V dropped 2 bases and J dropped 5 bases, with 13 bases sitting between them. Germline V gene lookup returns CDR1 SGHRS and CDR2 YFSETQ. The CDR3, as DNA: TGCGCCAGCAGCTTATGGACGGGTGAAACTGAAGCTTTCTTT. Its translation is CASSLWTGETEAFF. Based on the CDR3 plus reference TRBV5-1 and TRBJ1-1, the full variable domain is KAGVTQTPRYLIKTRGQQVTLSCSPISGHRSVSWYQQTPGQGLQFLFEYFSETQRNKGNFPGRFSGRQFSNSRSEMNVSTLELGDSALYLCASSLWTGETEAFFGQGTRLTVV.

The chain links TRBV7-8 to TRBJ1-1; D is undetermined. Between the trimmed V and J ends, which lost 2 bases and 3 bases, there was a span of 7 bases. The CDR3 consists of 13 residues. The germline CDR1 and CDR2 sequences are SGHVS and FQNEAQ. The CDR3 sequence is CASSLISHTEAFF. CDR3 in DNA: TGTGCCAGCAGCTTAATCAGCCACACTGAAGCTTTCTTT. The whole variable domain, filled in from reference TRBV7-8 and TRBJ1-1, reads GAGVSQSPRYKVAKRGQDVALRCDPISGHVSLFWYQQALGQGPEFLTYFQNEAQLDKSGLPSDRFFAERPEGSVSTLKIQRTQQEDSAVYLCASSLISHTEAFFGQGTRLTVV.

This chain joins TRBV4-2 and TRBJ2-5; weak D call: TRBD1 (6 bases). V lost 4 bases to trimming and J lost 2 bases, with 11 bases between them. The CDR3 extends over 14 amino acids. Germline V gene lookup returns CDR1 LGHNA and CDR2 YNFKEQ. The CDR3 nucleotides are TGTGCCAGCAGCCGAGTACAGGGACAAGAGACCCAGTACTTC. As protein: CASSRVQGQETQYF.

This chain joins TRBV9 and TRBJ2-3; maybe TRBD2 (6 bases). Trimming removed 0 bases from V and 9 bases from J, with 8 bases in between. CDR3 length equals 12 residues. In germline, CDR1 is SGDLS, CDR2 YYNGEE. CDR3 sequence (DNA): TGTGCCAGCAGCGTAGGGAGGGAAACGCAGTATTTT. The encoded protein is CASSVGRETQYF. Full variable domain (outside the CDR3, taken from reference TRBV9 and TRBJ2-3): DSGVTQTPKHLITATGQRVTLRCSPRSGDLSVYWYQQSLDQGLQFLIQYYNGEERAKGNILERFSAQQFPDLHSELNLSSLELGDSALYFCASSVGRETQYFGPGTRLTVL.

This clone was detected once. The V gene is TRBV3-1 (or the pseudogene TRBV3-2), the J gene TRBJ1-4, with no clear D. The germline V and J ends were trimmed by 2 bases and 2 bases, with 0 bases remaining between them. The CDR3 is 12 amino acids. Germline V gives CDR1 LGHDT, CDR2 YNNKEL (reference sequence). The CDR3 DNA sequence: TGTGCCAGCAGCCAAACTAATGAAAAACTGTTTTTT. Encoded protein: CASSQTNEKLFF.

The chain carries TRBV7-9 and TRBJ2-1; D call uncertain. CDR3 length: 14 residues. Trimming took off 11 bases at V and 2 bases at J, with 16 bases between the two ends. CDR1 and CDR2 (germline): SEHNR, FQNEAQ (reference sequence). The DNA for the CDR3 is TGTGCCGTGCAACAGTTTGGGGCCTACAATGAGCAGTTCTTC. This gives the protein CAVQQFGAYNEQFF.

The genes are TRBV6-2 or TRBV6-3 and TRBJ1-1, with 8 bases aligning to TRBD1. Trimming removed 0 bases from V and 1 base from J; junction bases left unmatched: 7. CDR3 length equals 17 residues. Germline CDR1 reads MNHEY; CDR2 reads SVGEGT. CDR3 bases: TGTGCCAGCAGTTACTCGGTGGACAGGGAGTGGAACACTGAAGCTTTCTTT. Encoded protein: CASSYSVDREWNTEAFF.

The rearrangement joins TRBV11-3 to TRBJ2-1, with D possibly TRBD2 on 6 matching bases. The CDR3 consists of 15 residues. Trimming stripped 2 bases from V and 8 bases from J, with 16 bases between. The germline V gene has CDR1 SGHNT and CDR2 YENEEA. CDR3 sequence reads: CASSLSHGSSDEQFF. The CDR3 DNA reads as TGTGCCAGCAGCTTAAGTCACGGGAGTAGCGATGAGCAGTTCTTC.

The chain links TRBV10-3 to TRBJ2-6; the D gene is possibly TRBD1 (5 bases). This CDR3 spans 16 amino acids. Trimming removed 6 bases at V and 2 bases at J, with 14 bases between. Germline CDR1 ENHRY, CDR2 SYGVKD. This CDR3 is CAISPQENAGANVLTF. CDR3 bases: TGTGCCATCAGCCCACAGGAAAATGCTGGGGCCAACGTCCTGACTTTC.

The CDR3 loop reads CASSVSGGNGYTF. DNA of the CDR3: TGTGCCAGCAGCGTATCGGGGGGTAATGGCTACACCTTC. This chain connects TRBV9 to TRBJ1-2; weak D call: TRBD1 (5 bases). Germline CDR1 and CDR2: SGDLS and YYNGEE. The V end lost 1 base, the J end lost 6 bases, and 10 bases lay between the germline ends. CDR3 size: 13 residues. The variable domain in full, completed from reference TRBV9 and TRBJ1-2, reads DSGVTQTPKHLITATGQRVTLRCSPRSGDLSVYWYQQSLDQGLQFLIQYYNGEERAKGNILERFSAQQFPDLHSELNLSSLELGDSALYFCASSVSGGNGYTFGSGTRLTVV.

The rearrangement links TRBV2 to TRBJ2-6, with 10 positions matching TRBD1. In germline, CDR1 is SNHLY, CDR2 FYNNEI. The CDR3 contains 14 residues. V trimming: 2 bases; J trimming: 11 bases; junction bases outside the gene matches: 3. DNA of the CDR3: TGTGCCAGCAGTGAATTGGGGACAGGGGACGTCCTGACTTTC. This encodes CASSELGTGDVLTF.

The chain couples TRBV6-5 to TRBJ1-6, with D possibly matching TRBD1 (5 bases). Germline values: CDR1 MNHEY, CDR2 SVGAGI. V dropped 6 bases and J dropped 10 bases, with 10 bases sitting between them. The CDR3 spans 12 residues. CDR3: CASSPGKSPLHF. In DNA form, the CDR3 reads TGTGCCAGCAGCCCAGGGAAGTCACCCCTCCACTTT.

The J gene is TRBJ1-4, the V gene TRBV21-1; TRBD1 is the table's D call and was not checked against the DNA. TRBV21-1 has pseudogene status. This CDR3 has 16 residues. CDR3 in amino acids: CASRFFTGPPHEKLFF. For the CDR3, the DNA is TGTGCCAGCAGGTTCTTTACAGGGCCTCCCCATGAAAAACTGTTTTTT.

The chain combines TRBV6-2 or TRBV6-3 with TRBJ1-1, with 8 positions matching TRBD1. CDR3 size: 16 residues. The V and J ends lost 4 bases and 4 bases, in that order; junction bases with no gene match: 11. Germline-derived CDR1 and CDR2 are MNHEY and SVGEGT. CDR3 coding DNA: TGTGCCAGCAGTTTGTGGGCAGGGGGCGGTCCCACTGAAGCTTTCTTT. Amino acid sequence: CASSLWAGGGPTEAFF.